This record looks at one T cell receptor (beta chain) sequence and its context. TCRdb keeps only in-frame clones here, not all; method: immunoSEQ multiplex PCR. Of approximately 260,000 clones in the sample, approximately 89% were seen once. The data belong to a study of blood T cell repertoires in COVID-19. Across the whole study: Sites in the United States, Italy and Spain provided acute and convalescent COVID-19 samples.

Cohort allocation depended upon clinical history that participants reported. The receptor was isolated from a woman in her fifties or sixties who had recovered from COVID-19. The sequenced material came from PBMCs or T cells enriched from blood (not recorded which).

Here the CDR3 reads CASSFRQAYTF. CDR3 DNA: TGTGCCAGTAGTTTCCGACAGGCCTACACCTTC. The chain recombines TRBV19 with TRBJ1-2, with a tentative D call TRBD1 (6 bases). CDR3 size: 11 residues. Germline lookup yields CDR1 LNHDA and CDR2 SQIVND (reference sequence). Trimming stripped 5 bases from V and 10 bases from J, with 11 bases between.